Below, 11 T cell receptor beta chains from the same sample are listed, as sequenced in a study of blood T cell repertoires in COVID-19. TCRdb's table, derived via immunoSEQ multiplex PCR, lists solely in-frame clones and lacks some. The sample holds 130,000 or so clones, 80% to 90% seen once. The specimen was peripheral blood. The receptor set was obtained from a man between 65 and 80 years old with active or convalescent COVID-19.

The CDR3 DNA is TGTGCCAGCAGTTTAAACATTCCGGGACAGGGGCATGGAAACACCATATATTTT. Translation gives CASSLNIPGQGHGNTIYF. The chain has TRBV27 and TRBJ1-3; 10 nucleotides align to TRBD1. The germline gives CDR1 MNHEY, CDR2 SMNVEV (reference sequence). The CDR3 length is 18 residues. J lost 3 bases, V lost 2 bases, and 10 bases had no gene match.

The CDR3 sequence is CASSGTSRSYNEQFF. The DNA for the CDR3 is TGTGCCAGCAGTGGGACTAGCCGCTCCTACAATGAGCAGTTCTTC. This rearrangement joins TRBV2 to TRBJ2-1; 8 positions agree with TRBD2. The CDR3 is made up of 15 amino acids. CDR1 SNHLY and CDR2 FYNNEI come from the germline V gene. Trimming at V came to 4 bases and at J to 0 bases, leaving 2 bases not matched to a gene.

The chain carries TRBV19 and TRBJ1-1; D perhaps matches TRBD1 (6 bases). Trimming stripped 9 bases from V and 4 bases from J, with 18 bases between. Looked up from germline, CDR1 is LNHDA and CDR2 is SQIVND (reference sequence). The CDR3 extends over 14 amino acids. The CDR3 is CASWPSGGGTEAFF. DNA of the CDR3: TGTGCCAGCTGGCCTTCGGGAGGGGGCACTGAAGCTTTCTTT. Based on the CDR3 plus reference TRBV19 and TRBJ1-1, the full variable domain is DGGITQSPKYLFRKEGQNVTLSCEQNLNHDAMYWYRQDPGQGLRLIYYSQIVNDFQKGDIAEGYSVSREKKESFPLTVTSAQKNPTAFYLCASWPSGGGTEAFFGQGTRLTVV.

The gene calls are TRBV9 and TRBJ2-3; D is undetermined. Deletions cut 2 bases from V and 2 bases from J, with 6 bases between. The CDR3 covers 13 residues. The germline V gene encodes CDR1 SGDLS and CDR2 YYNGEE. The CDR3 DNA reads as TGTGCCAGCAGCGTCTCTCCCACAGATACGCAGTATTTT. Translation: CASSVSPTDTQYF.

This chain uses TRBV6-6 with TRBJ2-7; 14 bases match TRBD2. The J segment lost 4 bases and the V segment lost 7 bases, leaving 6 bases of the junction unmatched. The CDR3 has 15 residues. CDR1 is MNHNY, CDR2 SVGAGI, per germline (reference sequence). The CDR3 spells CASTAGLAGGYEQYF. The CDR3 bases are TGTGCCAGCACCGCCGGACTAGCGGGAGGTTACGAGCAGTACTTC.

The gene calls are TRBV27 and TRBJ2-3; 10 positions agree with TRBD2. The V segment lost 7 bases and the J segment 4 bases; nucleotides outside the gene matches: 8. This CDR3 spans 15 amino acids. Germline values: CDR1 MNHEY, CDR2 SMNVEV (reference sequence). CDR3 coding DNA: TGTGCCAGCAAGCTAGCGGGAGACAACCCAGATACGCAGTATTTT. This sequence encodes CASKLAGDNPDTQYF.

The chain has TRBV27 and TRBJ1-6, with TRBD1 matching over 8 bases. CDR1 is MNHEY and CDR2 is SMNVEV in the germline V gene (reference sequence). V trimming: 4 bases; J trimming: 7 bases; junction bases outside the gene matches: 6. The CDR3 has 15 amino acids. The CDR3 here is CASSSTGGWNSPLHF. CDR3 sequence (DNA): TGTGCCAGCAGTTCCACAGGGGGTTGGAATTCACCCCTCCACTTT.

The CDR3 coding sequence is TGTGCCAGCAGTACCCCTGGGGGGGGGCAGTACTTC. Protein sequence: CASSTPGGGQYF. V and J are TRBV12-3 or TRBV12-4 and TRBJ2-7, with 7 bases matching TRBD2. The V and J ends lost 5 bases and 9 bases, in that order; junction bases with no gene match: 7. The CDR3 is made up of 12 amino acids.

This clone has just one count. The chain links TRBV4-1 to TRBJ1-1; D possibly corresponds to TRBD1 (6 bases). The CDR3 totals 16 residues. Germline V gene data show CDR1 as MGHRA and CDR2 as YSYEKL. V lost 3 bases, J lost 1 base, and 15 bases lay in between. The CDR3 DNA reads TGCGCCAGCAGCCAGAGGGGGGGAGGGGAGAACACTGAAGCTTTCTTT. Amino acids: CASSQRGGGENTEAFF.

In this sample, this clone turned up once. The chain couples TRBV27 to TRBJ1-5; 7 bases map to TRBD1. With V trimmed by 6 bases and J by 2 bases, 7 bases remained unmatched. Germline V lookup: CDR1 MNHEY, CDR2 SMNVEV (reference sequence). This CDR3 is 15 amino acids long. The CDR3 loop is CASSHRGLGNQPQHF. Here the CDR3 DNA reads TGTGCCAGCAGCCACAGGGGATTGGGCAATCAGCCCCAGCATTTT.

The V gene is TRBV5-1, the J gene TRBJ2-1, with TRBD2 matching over 14 bases. In germline, CDR1 is SGHRS, CDR2 YFSETQ. V trimming: 4 bases; J trimming: 7 bases; junction bases outside the gene matches: 4. The CDR3 extends over 15 amino acids. CDR3 DNA sequence: TGCGCCAGCAGCGGGGGGACTAGCGGGAGTAATGAGCAGTTCTTC. Protein sequence: CASSGGTSGSNEQFF.